The 18 T cell receptor beta chains below all came from one sample that was sequenced in a study of T cell responses to AZD1222 COVID-19 vaccine. Produced via immunoSEQ multiplex PCR; TCRdb's table is partial and in-frame only. The table lists approximately 210,000 clones, about 94% of them singletons. The source was peripheral blood, collected 28 days after the second dose of the MenACWY control vaccine. These receptors all come from an adult who received the MenACWY meningococcal vaccine as a control.

The rearrangement joins TRBV3-1 (or the pseudogene TRBV3-2) to TRBJ2-7, with no clear D. Germline loops: CDR1 LGHDT, CDR2 YNNKEL (reference sequence). The CDR3 length is 14 residues. Trimming removed 4 bases at V and 2 bases at J, with 12 bases between. The CDR3 sequence: CASSPPGYTYEQYF. CDR3 DNA: TGTGCCAGCAGCCCACCGGGTTACACCTACGAGCAGTACTTC.

This rearrangement joins TRBV28 to TRBJ1-2; weak D call: TRBD1 (5 bases). The CDR3 length is 14 residues. Trimming took 3 bases from V and 2 from J, leaving 10 bases between them. CDR1 and CDR2 (germline): MDHEN, SYDVKM. This chain's CDR3 is CASSLLGTNYGYTF. The CDR3 nucleotides are TGTGCCAGCAGTTTGCTAGGGACGAACTATGGCTACACCTTC.

J is TRBJ1-5 and V is TRBV9; D may be TRBD1 (5 bases). This CDR3 contains 14 residues. Looked up from germline, CDR1 is SGDLS and CDR2 is YYNGEE. V dropped 4 bases and J dropped 0 bases, with 8 bases sitting between them. The CDR3 DNA reads as TGTGCCAGCAGCCCACAGGTTAGCAATCAGCCCCAGCATTTT. Translating gives CASSPQVSNQPQHF.

V is TRBV30 and J is TRBJ1-1, with no clear D. Between the trimmed V and J ends, which lost 0 bases and 1 base, there was a span of 6 bases. Germline V gene sequence: CDR1 GTSNPN, CDR2 SVGIG (reference sequence). The length of the CDR3 is 13 residues. The CDR3 loop is CAWSVNRNTEAFF. CDR3 DNA sequence: TGTGCCTGGAGTGTAAATAGGAACACTGAAGCTTTCTTT. Using reference TRBV30 and TRBJ1-1 for the parts outside the CDR3, the full variable domain is SQTIHQWPATLVQPVGSPLSLECTVEGTSNPNLYWYRQAAGRGLQLLFYSVGIGQISSEVPQNLSASRPQDRQFILSSKKLLLSDSGFYLCAWSVNRNTEAFFGQGTRLTVV.

The gene calls are TRBV30 and TRBJ1-2; unclear D gene. This CDR3 has 12 amino acids. Germline values: CDR1 GTSNPN, CDR2 SVGIG (reference sequence). Trimming removed 2 bases at V and 7 bases at J, with 11 bases between. DNA of the CDR3: TGTGCCTGGAGTACACTACTCGGTGGCTACACCTTC. Translating gives CAWSTLLGGYTF. Together with reference TRBV30 and TRBJ1-2, the CDR3 gives the full variable domain: SQTIHQWPATLVQPVGSPLSLECTVEGTSNPNLYWYRQAAGRGLQLLFYSVGIGQISSEVPQNLSASRPQDRQFILSSKKLLLSDSGFYLCAWSTLLGGYTFGSGTRLTVV.

The chain uses TRBV5-1 and TRBJ2-3, with D perhaps assigned TRBD1 or TRBD2 (5 bases each). Germline V gene lookup returns CDR1 SGHRS and CDR2 YFSETQ. Between the trimmed V and J ends, which lost 5 bases and 1 base, there was a span of 14 bases. The CDR3 consists of 15 residues. CDR3: CASSRDPGGTDTQYF. CDR3 DNA: TGCGCCAGCAGTAGGGACCCCGGGGGCACAGATACGCAGTATTTT.

The rearrangement uses TRBV29-1 and TRBJ1-2; TRBD1 is a possible D gene (5 bases). Germline CDR1 reads SQVTM; CDR2 reads ANQGSEA. The V gene lost 7 bases and the J gene lost 8 bases, with 14 bases spanning the gap. This CDR3 region has 11 residues. The CDR3 reads CSGTGAWGYTF. DNA for the CDR3: TGCAGCGGGACCGGGGCCTGGGGCTACACCTTC.

The chain combines TRBV6-5 with TRBJ1-5; 7 nucleotides match TRBD1. V dropped 7 bases and J dropped 7; count of bases not matched to a gene: 7. Germline V CDR1 and CDR2: MNHEY, SVGAGI. This CDR3 region has 13 residues. The CDR3 is CASKEGARQPQHF. The CDR3 nucleotides are TGTGCCAGCAAGGAGGGGGCACGGCAGCCCCAGCATTTT.

This chain connects TRBV7-3 to TRBJ1-1; D is unresolved. CDR3 length: 15 residues. Germline-derived CDR1 and CDR2 are SGHTA and FQGTGA. Trimming took off 5 bases at V and 1 base at J, with 14 bases between the two ends. The CDR3 bases are TGTGCCAGCAGCCGTTCAAGGGATAAGAACACTGAAGCTTTCTTT. This encodes CASSRSRDKNTEAFF.

V and J are TRBV5-1 and TRBJ1-2, with D hard to call. The CDR3 extends over 15 amino acids. CDR1 SGHRS and CDR2 YFSETQ come from the germline V gene. V lost 0 bases and J lost 7, with 16 bases in between. The CDR3: CASSLEFSLRGGYTF. As DNA, the CDR3 is TGCGCCAGCAGCTTGGAATTTTCTCTTAGAGGTGGCTACACCTTC.

CDR3: CASSYSNGDPYEQYF. The DNA for the CDR3 is TGTGCCAGCAGTTACTCGAACGGGGATCCCTACGAGCAGTACTTC. The chain is built from TRBV6-5 and TRBJ2-7; D is possibly TRBD2 (5 bases). CDR1 MNHEY and CDR2 SVGAGI come from the germline V gene. The ends were cut back, 0 bases at V and 2 bases at J, with 11 bases in the middle. The CDR3 spans 15 residues.

The CDR3 protein is CASGRENYNEQFF. Here the CDR3 DNA reads TGTGCCAGCGGGCGGGAGAACTACAATGAGCAGTTCTTC. The chain carries TRBV2 and TRBJ2-1; 7 nucleotides line up with TRBD2. Germline V lookup: CDR1 SNHLY, CDR2 FYNNEI. V shed 8 bases, J shed 3 bases, and the junction held 4 bases outside the gene matches. The length of the CDR3 is 13 residues.

This sequence joins TRBV7-9 and TRBJ2-7, with TRBD2 matching 10 bases. J was trimmed by 3 bases and V by 5 bases; bases with no gene match: 7. CDR1 and CDR2 (germline): SEHNR, FQNEAQ (reference sequence). This CDR3 has 15 amino acids. CDR3 region: CASSDLAGAHYEQYF. The CDR3, as DNA: TGTGCCAGCAGCGACCTAGCGGGGGCCCACTACGAGCAGTACTTC.

This sequence joins TRBV6-5 and TRBJ2-3; 9 bases are a match to TRBD2. The CDR3 length is 16 residues. V trimming: 4 bases; J trimming: 6 bases; junction bases outside the gene matches: 11. Germline assignment: CDR1 MNHEY and CDR2 SVGAGI. CDR3 in DNA: TGTGCCAGCAGTTCCCCCCGGGCTAGCGGGGTGGATACGCAGTATTTT. Protein: CASSSPRASGVDTQYF.

V and J are TRBV7-2 and TRBJ2-7; D not certain. Deletions cut 1 base from V and 6 bases from J, with 13 bases between. CDR1 is SGHTA, CDR2 FQGNSA, per germline. The CDR3 is 14 amino acids. The CDR3 coding sequence is TGTGCCAGCAGCTTAGGTGGTGCAGGCGGCGAGCAGTACTTC. Encoded protein: CASSLGGAGGEQYF.

The chain couples TRBV15 to TRBJ1-3, with TRBD1 identical over 7 bases. There are 16 residues in the CDR3. Unmatched junction bases numbered 11, after V lost 5 bases and J lost 4 bases. CDR1 and CDR2 from the germline V gene are LNHNV and YYDKDF (reference sequence). For the CDR3, the DNA is TGTGCCACCAGCCCCGTGCGACAGGGCACAGGAAACACCATATATTTT. The encoded protein is CATSPVRQGTGNTIYF.

The J gene is TRBJ1-3, the V gene TRBV4-2; no reliable D call. This CDR3 region has 14 residues. The V end lost 0 bases, the J end lost 4 bases, and 7 bases lay between the germline ends. Germline-derived CDR1 and CDR2 are LGHNA and YNFKEQ. CDR3 residues: CASSQEKGGNTIYF. CDR3 DNA sequence: TGTGCCAGCAGCCAAGAGAAGGGCGGAAACACCATATATTTT.

The V call is TRBV28, the J call TRBJ1-4, with D perhaps TRBD1 (5 bases). V was pared by 6 bases and J by 9 bases, with 20 bases between. Germline-derived CDR1 and CDR2 are MDHEN and SYDVKM. The CDR3 has 15 residues. The CDR3 protein is CASSPRQFLGQKLFF. CDR3 coding DNA: TGTGCCAGCAGCCCCAGACAGTTCCTGGGACAAAAACTGTTTTTT.